A single sample is the source of the 5 T cell receptor beta chains below, sequenced in a study of OX40 agonist ivuxolimab in advanced cancers. The assay was immunoSEQ multiplex PCR, and TCRdb's table has in-frame clones only and misses some. The table records 60,000 to 65,000 clones, approximately 90% of them present only once. Sequences were derived from CD4+ or CD8+ T cells sorted from blood, sampled in a trial of the OX40 agonist ivuxolimab. Every receptor here comes from an adult with an advanced solid tumor such as melanoma, head and neck, liver or kidney cancer.

This chain connects TRBV7-8 to TRBJ2-3; D is perhaps TRBD2 (6 bases). The V and J ends lost 2 bases and 4 bases respectively, with 10 bases between them. This CDR3 is built from 14 residues. Germline V gene sequence: CDR1 SGHVS, CDR2 FQNEAQ. The CDR3 protein is CASSLPGTSDTQYF. Written as DNA, the CDR3 is TGTGCCAGCAGCTTACCTGGGACTTCAGATACGCAGTATTTT.

The chain joins TRBV2 to TRBJ2-5; possible D gene TRBD1, 6 bases. Trimming stripped 4 bases from V and 4 bases from J, with 13 bases between. This CDR3 region has 14 residues. CDR1 and CDR2 (germline): SNHLY, FYNNEI. CDR3: CASSVAGAVETQYF. The CDR3 DNA reads TGTGCCAGCAGTGTGGCAGGGGCCGTAGAGACCCAGTACTTC.

The chain has TRBV5-6 and TRBJ2-2; D uncertain. Trimming shortened V by 4 bases and J by 4 bases, and 11 bases separated the two germline ends. This CDR3 is 14 amino acids long. Germline loops: CDR1 SGHDT, CDR2 YYEEEE. The CDR3 sequence is CASSLGHFTGELFF. CDR3 nucleotide sequence: TGTGCCAGCAGCCTAGGTCACTTCACCGGGGAGCTGTTTTTT.

The chain recombines TRBV19 with TRBJ1-1; D is perhaps TRBD1 (6 bases). Between the trimmed V and J ends, which lost 6 bases and 1 base, there was a span of 24 bases. CDR1 is LNHDA, CDR2 SQIVND, per germline (reference sequence). The CDR3 is 18 residues long. The CDR3 DNA reads TGTGCCAGTAGCAATAGACGAACAGGGTTAGGGCGGAACACTGAAGCTTTCTTT. Protein sequence: CASSNRRTGLGRNTEAFF.

V gene TRBV5-1 combines with J gene TRBJ1-2; 8 bases fit TRBD1. Germline CDR1 reads SGHRS; CDR2 reads YFSETQ. This CDR3 has 17 amino acids. Losses at the gene ends were 1 base for V and 5 bases for J; bases not matched to a gene: 13. As DNA, the CDR3 is TGCGCCAGCAGCTTGACACCGGGACAGGAGAGTCGGTATGGCTACACCTTC. Residues: CASSLTPGQESRYGYTF. The whole variable domain, remainder taken from reference TRBV5-1 and TRBJ1-2, is KAGVTQTPRYLIKTRGQQVTLSCSPISGHRSVSWYQQTPGQGLQFLFEYFSETQRNKGNFPGRFSGRQFSNSRSEMNVSTLELGDSALYLCASSLTPGQESRYGYTFGSGTRLTVV.